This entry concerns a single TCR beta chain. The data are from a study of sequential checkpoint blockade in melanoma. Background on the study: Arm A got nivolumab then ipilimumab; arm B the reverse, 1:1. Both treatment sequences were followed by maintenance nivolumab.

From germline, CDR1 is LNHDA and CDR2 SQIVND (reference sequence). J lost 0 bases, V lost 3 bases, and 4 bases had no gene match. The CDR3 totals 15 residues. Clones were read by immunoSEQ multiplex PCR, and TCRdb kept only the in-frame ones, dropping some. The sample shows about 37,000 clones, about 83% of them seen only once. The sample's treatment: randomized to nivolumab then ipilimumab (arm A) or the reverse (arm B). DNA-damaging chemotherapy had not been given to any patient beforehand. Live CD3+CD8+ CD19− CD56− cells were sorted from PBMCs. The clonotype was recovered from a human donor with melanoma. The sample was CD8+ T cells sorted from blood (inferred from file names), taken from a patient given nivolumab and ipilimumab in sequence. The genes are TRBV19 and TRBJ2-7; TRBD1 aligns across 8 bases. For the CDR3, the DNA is TGTGCCAGTAGTATTGGGACAGGCATCTCCTACGAGCAGTACTTC. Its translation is CASSIGTGISYEQYF.